This TCR beta chain was identified in a study of response to subunit inactivated influenza vaccine (dated by TCRdb to the late 2010s). About the investigation overall: Deep quantitative T cell receptor repertoire profiling was used in the study to track responses to a trivalent subunit inactivated influenza vaccine. The paper as a whole reports these results and caveats: It was suggested by the authors that each seasonal influenza vaccination may recruit only a limited number of new T cells.

Libraries were built with RT-PCR. The instrument was an Illumina HiSeq 2500. The raw public data were reprocessed by TCRdb itself: fastp quality trimming at Q25, MiXCR clonotype calling, in-frame beta chains only. Duplicate CDR3 protein sequences are folded into a single record with the most common DNA and genes. This sample gives roughly 700,000 distinct CDR3 sequences in total; about 15% of them show up just once. The ten largest clones capture around 7% of the sample. A remark on this clonotype: It lacks a known antigen. The sample holds no much larger clone one base away, and base qualities are not on file.

The sample in question was PBMCs from blood, obtained 14 days before vaccination. The sequence was obtained from a man aged 50 to 59 who received an inactivated influenza vaccine. Donor details come from another sample of the same person, matched by shared clones.

The nucleotide sequence reads as follows: TGTGCCACCAGCAGACTAGTTCCCGATACGCAGTATTTT. The translation is CATSRLVPDTQYF. This sequence uses TRBV15 and TRBJ2-3; the D gene assignment is ambiguous. Taken from cysteine to phenylalanine, the CDR3 has 13 residues. Only the CDR3 DNA is retained, 39 bases long and in frame from the first base. V is pared back by 2 bases and J by 6 bases, with 9 bases lying between the germline termini. CDR1 LNHNV and CDR2 YYDKDF were looked up in the germline V gene (reference sequence).